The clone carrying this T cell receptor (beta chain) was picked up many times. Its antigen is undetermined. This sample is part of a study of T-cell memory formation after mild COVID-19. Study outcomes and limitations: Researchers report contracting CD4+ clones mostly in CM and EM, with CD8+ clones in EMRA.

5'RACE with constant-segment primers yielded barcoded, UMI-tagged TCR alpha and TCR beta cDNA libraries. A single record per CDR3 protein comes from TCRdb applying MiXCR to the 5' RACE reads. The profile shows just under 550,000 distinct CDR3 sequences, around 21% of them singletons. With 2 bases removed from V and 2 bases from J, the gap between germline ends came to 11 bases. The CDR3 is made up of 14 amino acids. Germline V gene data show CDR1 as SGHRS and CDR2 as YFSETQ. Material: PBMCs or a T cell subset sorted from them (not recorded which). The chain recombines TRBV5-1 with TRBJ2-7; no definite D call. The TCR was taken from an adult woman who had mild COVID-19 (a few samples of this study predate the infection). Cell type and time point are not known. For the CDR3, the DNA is TGCGCCAGCAGCTTAGGCGGTACAACCTACGAGCAGTACTTC. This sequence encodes CASSLGGTTYEQYF.